This is a list of T cell receptor beta chains from one sample in a study of T cell responses to AZD1222 COVID-19 vaccine. Produced via immunoSEQ multiplex PCR; TCRdb's table is partial and in-frame only. The data contain 100,000 to 150,000 clones, around 86% of them seen just once; the ten biggest clones take up 20% to 25%. This material consisted of peripheral blood, taken on day 0 of AZD1222 vaccination. These receptor sequences come from an adult in good health. CDR3s include the opening cysteine and the closing phenylalanine or tryptophan. The D gene is left open where the match is weak. Clone size is not always given. Where it is, it says once, few, many or a class for expanded clones.

d_call,v_call,clone_size,j_call,cdr3_aa,cdr3_nt
TRBD2,TRBV11-2,NA,TRBJ2-2,CASSLAGGPLGGELFF,TGTGCCAGCAGCTTAGCGGGGGGGCCCTTAGGCGGGGAGCTGTTTTTT
NA,TRBV28,NA,TRBJ2-1,CASSLMGGGTSSYNEQFF,TGTGCCAGCAGTTTAATGGGGGGTGGGACCAGCTCCTACAATGAGCAGTTCTTC
TRBD1,TRBV5-1,NA,TRBJ1-6,CASRLGGQVDSPLHF,TGCGCCAGCAGACTTGGGGGACAGGTAGACTCACCCCTCCACTTT
NA,TRBV16,NA,TRBJ1-1,CASSQFGVNTEAFF,TGTGCCAGCAGCCAATTTGGAGTGAACACTGAAGCTTTCTTT
NA,TRBV7-3,NA,TRBJ2-5,CASSRGLGETQYF,TGTGCCAGCAGCCGAGGGCTGGGGGAGACCCAGTACTTC
TRBD2,TRBV18,NA,TRBJ2-1,CASSPDLAGGGDEQFF,TGTGCCAGCTCACCAGATCTAGCGGGGGGCGGGGATGAGCAGTTCTTC
NA,TRBV9,NA,TRBJ2-1,CASSPRAGSPSHYNEQFF,TGTGCCAGCAGCCCAAGGGCAGGTAGCCCTTCACACTACAATGAGCAGTTCTTC
NA,TRBV11-3,NA,TRBJ2-7,CASSLYGGTYEQYF,TGTGCCAGCAGCTTGTATGGGGGAACCTACGAGCAGTACTTC
TRBD1,TRBV7-3,NA,TRBJ2-5,CASSSGQRETQYF,TGTGCCAGCAGCTCGGGACAGAGAGAGACCCAGTACTTC
NA,TRBV30,NA,TRBJ1-2,CAWRGAGVRAGGYTF,TGTGCCTGGAGGGGAGCGGGGGTGAGGGCTGGTGGCTACACCTTC
NA,TRBV5-6,NA,TRBJ1-5,CASSFQPDQPQHF,TGTGCCAGCAGCTTTCAACCCGATCAGCCCCAGCATTTT
NA,TRBV19,once,TRBJ1-2,CASSINQGGGYTF,TGTGCCAGTAGTATTAATCAGGGCGGTGGCTACACCTTC
NA,TRBV28,NA,TRBJ1-2,CASSEPQAPYGYTF,TGTGCCAGCAGCGAACCACAGGCCCCCTATGGCTACACCTTC
NA,TRBV6-2/TRBV6-3,once,TRBJ1-6,CASSYGEGRSPLHF,TGTGCCAGCAGTTATGGGGAGGGACGTTCACCCCTCCACTTT
TRBD1,TRBV4-3,NA,TRBJ2-5,CASSQGDRGRETQYF,TGCGCCAGCAGCCAAGGGGACAGGGGGCGGGAGACCCAGTACTTC
TRBD2,TRBV9,NA,TRBJ2-4,CASSVFSGGASKNIQYF,TGTGCCAGCAGCGTATTTAGCGGGGGGGCTTCCAAAAACATTCAGTACTTC
NA,TRBV19,NA,TRBJ2-5,CASSPRTNQETQYF,TGTGCCAGTAGCCCTCGGACAAATCAAGAGACCCAGTACTTC
TRBD1,TRBV7-2,NA,TRBJ2-5,CASSANRGQETQYF,TGTGCCAGCAGCGCCAACAGGGGGCAAGAGACCCAGTACTTC
NA,TRBV7-9,NA,TRBJ2-1,CASSLKSPRINEQFF,TGTGCCAGCAGCCTAAAAAGCCCCCGTATCAATGAGCAGTTCTTC
NA,TRBV7-6,NA,TRBJ1-2,CASSLVGDGYTF,TGTGCCAGCAGCTTAGTTGGCGATGGCTACACCTTC
NA,TRBV20-1,NA,TRBJ2-5,CSASMGGETQYF,TGCAGTGCTAGTATGGGAGGAGAGACCCAGTACTTC
NA,TRBV6-2/TRBV6-3,NA,TRBJ2-7,CASSYVPAASAYSYEQYF,TGTGCCAGCAGTTACGTCCCAGCAGCGTCCGCGTACTCCTACGAGCAGTACTTC
NA,TRBV30,NA,TRBJ1-5,CAWNPSGLGGNQPQHF,TGTGCCTGGAACCCATCGGGATTGGGAGGCAATCAGCCCCAGCATTTT
NA,TRBV24-1,NA,TRBJ2-5,CATSTNRRQYF,TGTGCCACCAGTACTAATCGGCGCCAGTACTTC
NA,TRBV27,NA,TRBJ2-1,CASSLSGPPYNEQFF,TGTGCCAGCAGTTTATCGGGGCCCCCCTACAATGAGCAGTTCTTC
TRBD1,TRBV4-3,NA,TRBJ2-2,CASSLDRGRAGELFF,TGCGCCAGCAGCCTAGACAGGGGGCGGGCCGGGGAGCTGTTTTTT
NA,TRBV4-2,NA,TRBJ1-1,CASSQGVHTEAFF,TGTGCCAGCAGCCAAGGCGTACACACTGAAGCTTTCTTT
TRBD1,TRBV25-1,NA,TRBJ2-7,CASSSDRSYEQYF,TGTGCCAGCAGTTCGGACAGGTCCTACGAGCAGTACTTC
NA,TRBV27,NA,TRBJ2-7,CASRLSKGYEQYF,TGTGCCAGCAGGCTTTCGAAAGGCTACGAGCAGTACTTC
TRBD1,TRBV5-8,NA,TRBJ1-2,CASSLTGAKYGYTF,TGTGCCAGCAGCTTAACAGGGGCAAAATATGGCTACACCTTC
TRBD1,TRBV2,NA,TRBJ1-5,CASRGTASNQPQHF,TGTGCCAGCAGGGGGACAGCTAGCAATCAGCCCCAGCATTTT
TRBD1,TRBV14,NA,TRBJ1-6,CASSLGQGWNSPLHF,TGTGCCAGCAGCCTCGGACAGGGTTGGAATTCACCCCTCCACTTT
NA,TRBV7-9,NA,TRBJ2-2,CASSSQRTGTNTGELFF,TGTGCCAGCAGTTCGCAGCGTACAGGGACGAACACCGGGGAGCTGTTTTTT
NA,TRBV6-5,NA,TRBJ1-1,CASSYGGAKTEAFF,TGTGCCAGCAGTTACGGGGGGGCAAAGACTGAAGCTTTCTTT
NA,TRBV7-2,NA,TRBJ1-4,CASSFPGRTRRKLFF,TGTGCCAGCAGCTTTCCTGGACGGACCAGGAGAAAACTGTTTTTT
NA,TRBV13,NA,TRBJ1-1,CASSLVPKIATENTEAFF,TGTGCCAGCAGCTTAGTGCCAAAGATCGCGACCGAGAACACTGAAGCTTTCTTT
NA,TRBV28,NA,TRBJ1-2,CASSVPTQSHGYTF,TGTGCCAGCAGTGTCCCGACCCAATCGCATGGCTACACCTTC
TRBD2,TRBV7-3,NA,TRBJ2-7,CASSLSGGYEQYF,TGTGCCAGCAGCCTCAGCGGGGGCTACGAGCAGTACTTC
TRBD1,TRBV28,NA,TRBJ1-1,CASSSIKGQGAITEAFF,TGTGCCAGCAGTTCGATCAAGGGACAGGGGGCCATCACTGAAGCTTTCTTT
TRBD1,TRBV28,NA,TRBJ1-6,CASSSTGDNSPLHF,TGTGCCAGCAGTTCCACAGGGGATAATTCACCCCTCCACTTT